This entry is about one T cell receptor beta chain. The data were taken from a study of Ad26.COV2.S vaccination and SARS-CoV-2 variants. Using immunoSEQ multiplex PCR, the repertoire was profiled, and TCRdb retains in-frame clones only, with some absent. In the table there are some 480,000 clones, around 88% of which are singletons. Treatment denoted: 15 to 20 received Ad26.COV2.S at low or high dose, single or two shots; about 5 received placebo; per-sample allocation not given. Samples were taken on day 63 after the first vaccine or placebo injection. This receptor was taken from a person aged 18-65 years who received the Ad26.COV2.S COVID-19 vaccine or a placebo. The material was peripheral blood, obtained in a trial of Ad26.COV2.S vaccine versus placebo.

The CDR3 is CASRTDAANSPLHF. The CDR3, as DNA: TGTGCCAGCCGAACTGACGCAGCAAATTCACCCCTCCACTTT. The V call is TRBV25-1, the J call TRBJ1-6; no reliable D call. Trimming shortened V by 8 bases and J by 7 bases, and 15 bases separated the two germline ends. The CDR3 loop spans 14 amino acids. The germline CDR1 and CDR2 sequences are MGHDK and SYGVNS.